This T cell receptor beta chain was identified during a study of shared clonotypes between healthy human individuals. General observations from the study: Naive subsets generally had larger estimated richness than memory subsets.

In its sample, this clone was seen once. Antigen unknown. CCR7-negative CD45RA+ TemRA cells were combined with CD45RO+ cells to form CD8 memory. Across several immunoSEQ plates, the genomic DNA of each subset was split evenly. The method was immunoSEQ multiplex PCR; TCRdb's version includes in-frame clones alone and lacks a portion of them. The sample consists of about 690,000 clones, 90% of them appearing once. This TCR came from a man aged 18 to 30 in good health. Some clones in this sample may be carry-over from other donors' samples. Sequenced input: memory CD8+ T cells from PBMCs. Specified subset: CD45RO+ cells pooled with CCR7-negative TemRA cells.

CDR3 protein: CASSSTGLAGHEQYF. The CDR3 DNA is TGTGCCAGCAGTAGCACGGGACTAGCGGGCCACGAGCAGTACTTC. V usage is TRBV6-6 and J usage is TRBJ2-5; 12 bases line up with TRBD2. TRBJ2-7 explains the end of the DNA better; the J call may be wrong. Per the germline V gene, CDR1 is MNHNY and CDR2 is SVGAGI (reference sequence). The CDR3 loop spans 15 amino acids.